Listed below are T cell receptor beta chains from one sample, sequenced in a study of T-cell memory formation after mild COVID-19. A single record per CDR3 protein comes from TCRdb applying MiXCR to the 5' RACE reads. In the table there are about 560,000 distinct CDR3 sequences, about a fifth of which are singletons. Sequencing was done on a sample of PBMCs or a T cell subset sorted from them (not recorded which). These receptors were obtained from an adult woman who had mild COVID-19 (a few samples of this study predate the infection). Cell type and time point are not known. Both conserved end residues are part of each CDR3. D genes are given only for firm matches.

CDR3 protein: CAISEAGGMMNTEAFF; J gene: TRBJ1-1; V gene: TRBV10-3; D gene: NA
CDR3 protein: CASSSTGLVTDTQYF; J gene: TRBJ2-3; V gene: TRBV27; D gene: NA
CDR3 protein: CASSLDRIEAFF; J gene: TRBJ1-1; V gene: TRBV5-6; D gene: NA
CDR3 protein: CASTTRGGALGQYF; J gene: TRBJ2-7; V gene: TRBV2; D gene: TRBD2
CDR3 protein: CASSQRPSGRDVGTDTQYF; J gene: TRBJ2-3; V gene: TRBV4-3; D gene: TRBD2
CDR3 protein: CASSWDRTSNQPQHF; J gene: TRBJ1-5; V gene: TRBV6-2/TRBV6-3; D gene: TRBD1
CDR3 protein: CSVEREVGPNEQFF; J gene: TRBJ2-1; V gene: TRBV29-1; D gene: NA
CDR3 protein: CSASNRGRHDNEQFF; J gene: TRBJ2-1; V gene: TRBV20-1; D gene: TRBD1
CDR3 protein: CASSFRLMSEQYF; J gene: TRBJ2-7; V gene: TRBV27; D gene: NA
CDR3 protein: CSVRQGSFQETQYF; J gene: TRBJ2-5; V gene: TRBV29-1; D gene: TRBD1
CDR3 protein: CASSITPGGAYEQYF; J gene: TRBJ2-7; V gene: TRBV19; D gene: TRBD2
CDR3 protein: CASSLEGATDSPLHF; J gene: TRBJ1-6; V gene: TRBV7-9; D gene: TRBD1
CDR3 protein: CASSPLARTGGSYEQYF; J gene: TRBJ2-7; V gene: TRBV18; D gene: TRBD1
CDR3 protein: CASSQRDLEAFF; J gene: TRBJ1-1; V gene: TRBV11-3; D gene: NA
CDR3 protein: CASSTRLVRLPLNQPQHF; J gene: TRBJ1-5; V gene: TRBV28; D gene: NA
CDR3 protein: CASGTVGASTDTQYF; J gene: TRBJ2-3; V gene: TRBV2; D gene: NA
CDR3 protein: CASSLAAGSGYTF; J gene: TRBJ1-2; V gene: TRBV7-9; D gene: NA
CDR3 protein: CASSLDPEETQYF; J gene: TRBJ2-5; V gene: TRBV7-7; D gene: NA
CDR3 protein: CSARRHGPISYEQYF; J gene: TRBJ2-7; V gene: TRBV20-1; D gene: NA
CDR3 protein: CSARGGRWDTQYF; J gene: TRBJ2-3; V gene: TRBV20-1; D gene: NA
CDR3 protein: CASSPPGQGPLGSPLHF; J gene: TRBJ1-6; V gene: TRBV7-9; D gene: TRBD1
CDR3 protein: CASSVGQGPSYEQYF; J gene: TRBJ2-7; V gene: TRBV9; D gene: NA
CDR3 protein: CATSDPETSGTETQYF; J gene: TRBJ2-5; V gene: TRBV24-1; D gene: TRBD2
CDR3 protein: CSAPRMTGDTEAFF; J gene: TRBJ1-1; V gene: TRBV20-1; D gene: TRBD1
CDR3 protein: CASSLVGGQGYSPLHF; J gene: TRBJ1-6; V gene: TRBV7-2; D gene: NA
CDR3 protein: CASSPGTGLYGYTF; J gene: TRBJ1-2; V gene: TRBV7-3; D gene: TRBD1
CDR3 protein: CASNPREGRNYEQYF; J gene: TRBJ2-7; V gene: TRBV5-5; D gene: NA
CDR3 protein: CASSQESGRATNEKLFF; J gene: TRBJ1-4; V gene: TRBV4-1; D gene: NA
CDR3 protein: CASSPTGPWTGNTIYF; J gene: TRBJ1-3; V gene: TRBV11-3; D gene: NA
CDR3 protein: CAISVGEGGLYEQYF; J gene: TRBJ2-7; V gene: TRBV10-3; D gene: NA
CDR3 protein: CASSAKGNTIYF; J gene: TRBJ1-3; V gene: TRBV7-9; D gene: NA
CDR3 protein: CASTPSGGAGETQYF; J gene: TRBJ2-5; V gene: TRBV11-2; D gene: NA
CDR3 protein: CASSQQGSESIQYF; J gene: TRBJ2-4; V gene: TRBV2; D gene: TRBD1
CDR3 protein: CASSPRQALPGGTEAFF; J gene: TRBJ1-1; V gene: TRBV18; D gene: NA
CDR3 protein: CASYGRGPPAYGYTF; J gene: TRBJ1-2; V gene: TRBV19; D gene: NA
CDR3 protein: CASSLSWALTGETQYF; J gene: TRBJ2-5; V gene: TRBV12-3/TRBV12-4; D gene: NA
CDR3 protein: CATPGGRSYEQYF; J gene: TRBJ2-7; V gene: TRBV24-1; D gene: NA
CDR3 protein: CASSARGTGLPSGANVLTF; J gene: TRBJ2-6; V gene: TRBV7-2; D gene: NA
CDR3 protein: CASIQVPQETQYF; J gene: TRBJ2-5; V gene: TRBV5-4; D gene: NA
CDR3 protein: CAGRTEADTQYF; J gene: TRBJ2-3; V gene: TRBV18; D gene: NA
CDR3 protein: CASSPLGGGEQFF; J gene: TRBJ2-1; V gene: TRBV6-4; D gene: NA
CDR3 protein: CASSLAEGGRGAFF; J gene: TRBJ1-1; V gene: TRBV7-2; D gene: NA
CDR3 protein: CASSWAGRYTQYF; J gene: TRBJ2-3; V gene: TRBV14; D gene: NA
CDR3 protein: CASSLVGTPIIYGYTF; J gene: TRBJ1-2; V gene: TRBV7-9; D gene: NA
CDR3 protein: CASSPDGGGHYEQYF; J gene: TRBJ2-7; V gene: TRBV7-2; D gene: NA
CDR3 protein: CASSLGTARPDGYTF; J gene: TRBJ1-2; V gene: TRBV7-9; D gene: NA
CDR3 protein: CSVGVGASSGNTIYF; J gene: TRBJ1-3; V gene: TRBV29-1; D gene: NA
CDR3 protein: CASSSVAAGLAGETPYF; J gene: TRBJ2-5; V gene: TRBV11-2; D gene: TRBD2
CDR3 protein: CASSLYGGMNTGELFF; J gene: TRBJ2-2; V gene: TRBV7-6; D gene: NA
CDR3 protein: CASSVDTRNQPQHF; J gene: TRBJ1-5; V gene: TRBV9; D gene: NA
CDR3 protein: CASSWLENTEAFF; J gene: TRBJ1-1; V gene: TRBV2; D gene: NA
CDR3 protein: CASSLSSGPPTYNEQFF; J gene: TRBJ2-1; V gene: TRBV5-1; D gene: NA
CDR3 protein: CASSLQRTTSYEQYF; J gene: TRBJ2-7; V gene: TRBV12-3/TRBV12-4; D gene: NA
CDR3 protein: CASSAIGASFYGYTF; J gene: TRBJ1-2; V gene: TRBV7-8; D gene: NA